These 8 T cell receptor beta chains were sequenced from one sample in a study of shared clonotypes between healthy human individuals. Data came from immunoSEQ multiplex PCR; TCRdb stores just in-frame clones and leaves some out. Among over 2 million clones listed, 85% to 95% were seen once. Sequencing used naive CD4+ T cells sorted from blood. Noted subset: CD45RA+ positively selected. All receptors come from a man between 18 and 29 years old in good health.

The V call is TRBV5-1, the J call TRBJ2-5, with D possibly being TRBD1 (6 bases). CDR1 SGHRS and CDR2 YFSETQ come from the germline V gene. Trimming cost V 4 bases and J 1 base, with 14 bases left between them. The CDR3 is made up of 15 amino acids. The CDR3 here is CASSIADSTQETQYF. The CDR3 nucleotides read TGCGCCAGCAGCATCGCGGACAGCACCCAAGAGACCCAGTACTTC.

Regarding this clone: The identical CDR3 is also encoded by other nucleotide sequences in the sample. The genes are TRBV19 and TRBJ2-7; 8 bases are shared with TRBD1. J was trimmed by 3 bases and V by 3 bases; bases with no gene match: 4. The CDR3 runs to 14 residues. Germline-derived CDR1 and CDR2 are LNHDA and SQIVND (reference sequence). The CDR3 reads CASSIAGGNYEQYF. The CDR3 DNA sequence: TGTGCCAGTAGTATCGCAGGGGGCAACTACGAGCAGTACTTC.

The chain recombines TRBV18 with TRBJ2-7; maybe TRBD2 (5 bases). The CDR3 length is 15 residues. V lost 5 bases and J lost 3, with 17 bases in between. CDR1 is KGHSH, CDR2 LQKENI, per germline. In DNA form, the CDR3 reads TGTGCCAGCTCAACTACCGGTGGAGGCGGCTACGAGCAGTACTTC. Encoded protein: CASSTTGGGGYEQYF.

The chain has TRBV7-2 and TRBJ2-7; tentatively, D is TRBD1 (6 bases). Germline V gene lookup returns CDR1 SGHTA and CDR2 FQGNSA. This CDR3 is 13 amino acids long. Trimming shortened V by 1 base and J by 6 bases, and 10 bases separated the two germline ends. The CDR3 spells CASSLDRVAEQYF. For the CDR3, the DNA is TGTGCCAGCAGCTTAGACAGGGTGGCCGAGCAGTACTTC.

This chain links TRBV19 with TRBJ2-7; D unresolved. The CDR3 runs to 13 residues. Germline assignment: CDR1 LNHDA and CDR2 SQIVND (reference sequence). V was shortened by 5 bases and J by 0 bases, with 8 bases between the two germline ends. The CDR3 DNA reads as TGTGCCAGTAGTCCCCTAAACTCCTACGAGCAGTACTTC. This codes for CASSPLNSYEQYF.

The chain uses TRBV7-8 and TRBJ1-5; 8 positions agree with TRBD1. Trimming at V came to 1 base and at J to 6 bases, leaving 17 bases not matched to a gene. Germline values: CDR1 SGHVS, CDR2 FQNEAQ. This CDR3 has 19 residues. The CDR3 loop reads CASSLDVGRGRRVSQPQHF. CDR3 DNA sequence: TGTGCCAGCAGCTTAGATGTCGGCAGGGGGCGGCGGGTTAGTCAGCCCCAGCATTTT.

This clone was seen once. The same CDR3 arises from other DNA sequences in this sample as well. V is TRBV10-2 and J is TRBJ1-2; 8 bases are shared with TRBD1. Germline-derived CDR1 and CDR2 are WSHSY and SAAADI. J gave up 4 bases and V 9 bases, and 7 bases lay outside the gene matches. The CDR3 consists of 13 residues. CDR3 bases: TGCGCCAGTAGCCTACAGGGGGGCTATGGCTACACCTTC. Residues: CASSLQGGYGYTF.

As concerns this clone: At the DNA level, this CDR3 is encoded by other sequences in the same sample as well. The J gene is TRBJ2-7, the V gene TRBV28, with 8 bases lining up with TRBD1. The germline V gene encodes CDR1 MDHEN and CDR2 SYDVKM. The CDR3 covers 14 residues. Trimming cost V 3 bases and J 4 bases; bases outside gene matches: 5. The CDR3 is CASSLGQGAYEQYF. The CDR3, as DNA: TGTGCCAGCAGTTTGGGGCAGGGGGCATACGAGCAGTACTTC.